This T cell receptor beta chain was identified during a study of identical twins. Findings of the study overall: In cord blood, abundant beta clonotypes had fewer insertions; memory showed no trend.

MiXCR was run by TCRdb on the 5' RACE reads, yielding one entry per CDR3 protein. The sample has about 220,000 distinct CDR3 sequences; less than 8% are singletons. Trimming cost V 7 bases and J 5 bases, with 14 bases left between them. Germline CDR1 MNHNS, CDR2 SASEGT. CDR3 length equals 14 residues. On this clonotype: As yet, its antigen is unknown.

This sample also belongs to another study, concerning yellow fever vaccine responses in identical twins.

V is TRBV6-1 and J is TRBJ1-4; perhaps TRBD1 as D (5 bases). The specimen sequenced was memory (CD45RO+) T cells sorted from blood. The sequence was obtained from a woman aged 18-35 years in good health. CDR3 sequence (DNA): TGTGCCAGCATCAGGGCGGGGGGAAATGAAAAACTGTTTTTT. Protein: CASIRAGGNEKLFF.